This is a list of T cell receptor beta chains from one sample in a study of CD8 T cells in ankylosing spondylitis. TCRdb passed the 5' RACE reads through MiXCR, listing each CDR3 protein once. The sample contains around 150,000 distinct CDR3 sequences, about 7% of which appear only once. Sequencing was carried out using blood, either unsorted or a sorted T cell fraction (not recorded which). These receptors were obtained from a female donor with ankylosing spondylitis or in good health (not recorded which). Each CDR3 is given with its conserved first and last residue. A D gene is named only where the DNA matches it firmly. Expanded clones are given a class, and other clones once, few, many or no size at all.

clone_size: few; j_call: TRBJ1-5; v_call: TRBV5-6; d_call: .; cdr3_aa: CASSFGHLLGQPQHF; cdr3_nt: TGTGCCAGCAGCTTCGGTCACCTGCTGGGTCAGCCCCAGCATTTT
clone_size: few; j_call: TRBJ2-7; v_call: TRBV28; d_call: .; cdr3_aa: CASSLRGPYEQYF; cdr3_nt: TGTGCCAGCAGTTTGCGGGGTCCCTACGAGCAGTACTTC
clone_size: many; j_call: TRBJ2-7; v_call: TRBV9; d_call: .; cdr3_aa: CASSVGRGGGEQYF; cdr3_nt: TGTGCCAGCAGCGTGGGTCGGGGAGGGGGCGAGCAGTACTTC
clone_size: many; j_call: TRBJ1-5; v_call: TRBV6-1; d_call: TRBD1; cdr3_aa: CASSELRWQQQGVGNQPQHF; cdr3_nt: TGTGCCAGCAGTGAACTTAGGTGGCAGCAGCAGGGGGTTGGCAATCAGCCCCAGCATTTT
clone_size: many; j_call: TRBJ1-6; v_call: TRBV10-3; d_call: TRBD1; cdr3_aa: CAISESRDSLPLHF; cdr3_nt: TGTGCCATCAGTGAGTCCAGGGACAGTTTGCCCCTCCACTTT
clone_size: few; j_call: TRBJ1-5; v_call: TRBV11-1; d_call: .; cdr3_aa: CASSLGDLQPQHF; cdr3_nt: TGTGCCAGCAGCTTAGGCGATTTACAGCCCCAGCATTTT
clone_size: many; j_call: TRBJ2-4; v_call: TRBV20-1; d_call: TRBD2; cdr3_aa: CSATPWASGGSDIQYF; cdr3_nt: TGCAGTGCGACGCCCTGGGCTAGCGGGGGGTCGGACATTCAGTACTTC
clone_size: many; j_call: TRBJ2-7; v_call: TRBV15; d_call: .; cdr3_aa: CATSRDPIYEQYF; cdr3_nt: TGTGCCACCAGCAGAGATCCCATCTACGAGCAGTACTTC
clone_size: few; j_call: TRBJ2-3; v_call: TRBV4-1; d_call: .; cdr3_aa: CASSQTGSWVDTQYF; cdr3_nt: TGCGCCAGCAGCCAAACCGGGTCTTGGGTAGATACGCAGTATTTT
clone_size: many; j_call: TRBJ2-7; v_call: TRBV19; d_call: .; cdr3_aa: CASSIDDPYEQYF; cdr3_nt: TGTGCCAGTAGTATAGATGACCCCTACGAGCAGTACTTC
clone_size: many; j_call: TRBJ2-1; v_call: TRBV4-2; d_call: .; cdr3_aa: CASKGDRKSSYNEQFF; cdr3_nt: TGTGCCAGCAAGGGGGATCGCAAAAGCTCCTACAATGAGCAGTTCTTC
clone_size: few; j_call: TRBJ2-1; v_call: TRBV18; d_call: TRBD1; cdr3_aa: CASSPTLGQGIYEQFF; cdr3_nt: TGTGCCAGCTCACCGACCCTGGGACAGGGGATCTATGAGCAGTTCTTC
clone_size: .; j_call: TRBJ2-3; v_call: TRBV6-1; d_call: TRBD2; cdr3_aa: CASSALASGGSTDTQYF; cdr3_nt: TGTGCCAGCAGTGCTTTGGCTAGCGGGGGGAGCACAGATACGCAGTATTTT
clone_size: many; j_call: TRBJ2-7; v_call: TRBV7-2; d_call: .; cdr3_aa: CASSPLRVAGEQYF; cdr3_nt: TGTGCCAGCAGCCCTTTAAGGGTAGCTGGCGAGCAGTACTTC
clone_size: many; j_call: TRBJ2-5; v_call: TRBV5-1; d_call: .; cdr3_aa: CASSPKTGEIQETQYF; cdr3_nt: TGCGCCAGCAGTCCTAAGACGGGGGAGATACAAGAGACCCAGTACTTC
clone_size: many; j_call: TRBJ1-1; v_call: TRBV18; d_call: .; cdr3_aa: CASSPEYKNTEAFF; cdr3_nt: TGTGCCAGCTCACCGGAATACAAGAACACTGAAGCTTTCTTT
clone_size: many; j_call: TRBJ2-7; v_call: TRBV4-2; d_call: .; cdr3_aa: CASSQVVGYEQYF; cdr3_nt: TGTGCCAGCAGCCAAGTCGTCGGCTACGAGCAGTACTTC
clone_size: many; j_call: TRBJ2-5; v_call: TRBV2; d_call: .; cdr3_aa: CASRAGQLVGIGQYF; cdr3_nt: TGTGCCAGCAGGGCGGGACAGCTCGTGGGTATTGGCCAGTACTTC
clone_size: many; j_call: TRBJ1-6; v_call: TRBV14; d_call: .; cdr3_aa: CASSQDLRSPLHF; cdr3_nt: TGTGCCAGCAGCCAAGATCTCCGGTCACCCCTCCACTTT
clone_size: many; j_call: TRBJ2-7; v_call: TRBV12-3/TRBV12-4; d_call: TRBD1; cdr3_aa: CASSHGQGNSYEQYF; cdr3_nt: TGTGCCAGCAGCCATGGACAGGGAAATTCCTACGAGCAGTACTTC
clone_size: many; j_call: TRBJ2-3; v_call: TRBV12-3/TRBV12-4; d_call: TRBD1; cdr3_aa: CASSLAPRTGGTDTQYF; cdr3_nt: TGTGCCAGCAGTTTAGCGCCTCGGACAGGGGGCACAGATACGCAGTATTTT
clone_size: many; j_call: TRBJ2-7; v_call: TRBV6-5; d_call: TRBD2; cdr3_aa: CASSYTGGEQYF; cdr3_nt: TGTGCCAGCAGTTACACGGGAGGTGAGCAGTACTTC
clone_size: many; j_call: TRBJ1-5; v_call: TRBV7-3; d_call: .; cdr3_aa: CASSLMRELSNQPQHF; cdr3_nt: TGTGCCAGCAGCCTTATGCGAGAACTGAGCAATCAGCCCCAGCATTTT
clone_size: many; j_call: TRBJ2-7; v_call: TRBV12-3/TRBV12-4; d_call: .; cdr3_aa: CASSLFGSSYEQYF; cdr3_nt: TGTGCCAGCAGTTTGTTCGGGAGCTCCTACGAGCAGTACTTC
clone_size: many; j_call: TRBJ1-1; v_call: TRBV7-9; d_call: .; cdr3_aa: CAAGALNTEAFF; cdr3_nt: TGTGCCGCAGGGGCTTTGAACACTGAAGCTTTCTTT
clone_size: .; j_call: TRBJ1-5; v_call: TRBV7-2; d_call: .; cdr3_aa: CASSPEYSNQPQHF; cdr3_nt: TGTGCCAGCAGCCCCGAATATAGCAATCAGCCCCAGCATTTT
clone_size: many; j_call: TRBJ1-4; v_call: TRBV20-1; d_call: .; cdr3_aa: CSATADQGEKLFF; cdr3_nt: TGCAGTGCTACCGCGGATCAGGGTGAAAAACTGTTTTTT
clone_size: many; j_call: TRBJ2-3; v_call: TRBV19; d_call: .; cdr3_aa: CASSIQAGTDTQYF; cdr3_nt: TGTGCCAGTAGTATTCAAGCGGGCACAGATACGCAGTATTTT
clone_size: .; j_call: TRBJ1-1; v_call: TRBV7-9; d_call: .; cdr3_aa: CASSFAGNTEAFF; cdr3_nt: TGTGCCAGCAGCTTCGCTGGGAACACTGAAGCTTTCTTT
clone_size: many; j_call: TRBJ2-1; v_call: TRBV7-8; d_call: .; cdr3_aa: CASSPLAGRSYNEQFF; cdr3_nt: TGTGCCAGCAGCCCACTCGCCGGCCGCTCCTACAATGAGCAGTTCTTC
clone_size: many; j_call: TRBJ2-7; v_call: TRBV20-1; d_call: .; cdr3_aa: CSGGGPTYEQYF; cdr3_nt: TGCAGTGGTGGGGGGCCTACGTACGAGCAGTACTTC
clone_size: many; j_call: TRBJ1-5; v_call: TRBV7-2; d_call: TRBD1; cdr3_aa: CASSVTGVSNQPQHF; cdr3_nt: TGTGCCAGCAGCGTGACAGGGGTTAGCAATCAGCCCCAGCATTTT
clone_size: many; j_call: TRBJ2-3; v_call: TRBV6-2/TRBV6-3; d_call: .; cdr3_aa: CASSYSIGRTDTQYF; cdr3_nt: TGTGCCAGCAGTTACTCGATAGGTAGGACAGATACGCAGTATTTT
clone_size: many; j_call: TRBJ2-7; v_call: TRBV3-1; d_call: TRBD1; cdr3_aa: CASSLGTGTYEQYF; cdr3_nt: TGTGCCAGCAGCCTAGGGACAGGAACGTACGAGCAGTACTTC
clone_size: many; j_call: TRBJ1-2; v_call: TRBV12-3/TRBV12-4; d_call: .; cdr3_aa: CASSLRPYGYTF; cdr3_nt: TGTGCCAGCAGTTTACGGCCCTATGGCTACACCTTC
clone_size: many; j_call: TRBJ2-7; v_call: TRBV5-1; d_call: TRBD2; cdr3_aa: CASSFRTSGGEQYF; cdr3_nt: TGCGCCAGCAGCTTCCGGACTAGCGGGGGCGAGCAGTACTTC
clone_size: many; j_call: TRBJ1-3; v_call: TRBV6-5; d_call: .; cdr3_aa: CASSYSTGGGNTIYF; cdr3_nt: TGTGCCAGCAGTTACTCTACGGGGGGTGGAAACACCATATATTTT